These T cell receptor beta chains were read from a single sample in a study of shared clonotypes between healthy human individuals. Assay used: immunoSEQ multiplex PCR; TCRdb lists only in-frame clones, some missing. The table has over 850,000 clones, approximately 80% seen once. The sample taken for sequencing was memory CD4+ T cells from PBMCs. The receptors derive from a man aged 18 to 29 in good health. Some clones in this sample may be carry-over from other donors' samples. Both conserved end residues are trimmed from each CDR3.

j_call | v_call | cdr3_aa
TRBJ2-2 | TRBV11-2 | ASSFLSANTGELF
TRBJ2-2 | TRBV7-9 | ASSPVGDTGELF
TRBJ2-2 | TRBV5-1 | ASSGPDLGNTGELF
TRBJ1-2 | TRBV28 | ASNWGGISGYT
TRBJ2-7 | TRBV28 | ASSSGTVYEQY
TRBJ2-1 | TRBV6-1 | ASKSAGMWYNEQF
TRBJ2-2 | TRBV30 | AWSRDTNTGELF
TRBJ1-2 | TRBV28 | ASTPGGSGYT
TRBJ2-7 | TRBV28 | ASSLRQGAPRYEQY
TRBJ1-1 | TRBV27 | ASSPRTGGGSEAF
TRBJ1-4 | TRBV28 | ASKPGQLNEKLF